The sequence of this TCR beta chain was determined in a study of blood T cell repertoires in COVID-19. Looking at the study overall: Specimens from acute and convalescent COVID-19 originated in the United States, Italy and Spain. PBMCs, B-cell-depleted T cells, or T cells provided the cDNA or gDNA that made up the material.

In the study's own analysis: Amplification from reference gene primers served as the basis for estimated nucleated cell counts. Some clones are missing from TCRdb's copy, which holds only in-frame ones; the method was immunoSEQ multiplex PCR. The DNA was the basis for D and trimming; V, J and clone size are from that table. The sample consists of a few hundred thousand clones, around 90% of them appearing once. The germline gives CDR1 SGHTA, CDR2 FQGNSA. V lost 1 base and J lost 7; bases outside the gene matches: 4. The CDR3 is 14 residues long. The sequenced material came from peripheral blood. The chain links TRBV7-2 to TRBJ1-2; 9 bases match TRBD1. The sequence came from a man aged 40-49 years with acute or convalescent COVID-19. CDR3 DNA: TGTGCCAGCAGCTTAGGGACAGGGGTGTCTGGCTACACCTTC. Its protein is CASSLGTGVSGYTF.